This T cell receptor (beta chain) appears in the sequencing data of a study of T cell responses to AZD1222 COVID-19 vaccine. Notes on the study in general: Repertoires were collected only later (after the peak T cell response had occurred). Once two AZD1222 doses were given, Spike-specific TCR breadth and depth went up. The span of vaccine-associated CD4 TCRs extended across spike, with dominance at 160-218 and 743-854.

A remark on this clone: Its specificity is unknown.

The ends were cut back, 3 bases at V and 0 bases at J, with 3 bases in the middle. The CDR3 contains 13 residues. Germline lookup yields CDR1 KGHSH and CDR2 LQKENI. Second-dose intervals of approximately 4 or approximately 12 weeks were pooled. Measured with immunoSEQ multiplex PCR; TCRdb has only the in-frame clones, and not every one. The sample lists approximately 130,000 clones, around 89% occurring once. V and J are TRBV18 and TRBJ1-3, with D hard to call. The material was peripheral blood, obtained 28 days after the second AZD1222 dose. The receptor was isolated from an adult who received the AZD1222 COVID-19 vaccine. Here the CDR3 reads CASSPSSGNTIYF. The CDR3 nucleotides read TGTGCCAGCTCACCTAGCTCTGGAAACACCATATATTTT.